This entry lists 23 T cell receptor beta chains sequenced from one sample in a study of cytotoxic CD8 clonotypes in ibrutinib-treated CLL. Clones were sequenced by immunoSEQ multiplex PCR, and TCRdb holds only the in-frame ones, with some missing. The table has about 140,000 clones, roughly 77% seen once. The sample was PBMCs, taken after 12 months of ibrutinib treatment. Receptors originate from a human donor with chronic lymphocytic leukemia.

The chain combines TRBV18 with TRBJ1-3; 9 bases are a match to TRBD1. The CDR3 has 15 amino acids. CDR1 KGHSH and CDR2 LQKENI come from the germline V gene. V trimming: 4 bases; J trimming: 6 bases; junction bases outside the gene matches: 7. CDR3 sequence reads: CASSQGTGKENTIYF. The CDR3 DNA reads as TGTGCCAGCTCACAGGGGACAGGGAAGGAAAACACCATATATTTT. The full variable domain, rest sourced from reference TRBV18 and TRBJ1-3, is NAGVMQNPRHLVRRRGQEARLRCSPMKGHSHVYWYRQLPEEGLKFMVYLQKENIIDESGMPKERFSAEFPKEGPSILRIQQVVRGDSAAYFCASSQGTGKENTIYFGEGSWLTVV.

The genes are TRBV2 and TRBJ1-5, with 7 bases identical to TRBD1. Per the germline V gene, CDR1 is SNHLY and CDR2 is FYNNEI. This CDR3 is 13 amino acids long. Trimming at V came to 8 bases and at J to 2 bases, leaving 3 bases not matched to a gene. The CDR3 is CASGRGGNQPQHF. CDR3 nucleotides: TGTGCCAGCGGCAGGGGGGGCAATCAGCCCCAGCATTTT.

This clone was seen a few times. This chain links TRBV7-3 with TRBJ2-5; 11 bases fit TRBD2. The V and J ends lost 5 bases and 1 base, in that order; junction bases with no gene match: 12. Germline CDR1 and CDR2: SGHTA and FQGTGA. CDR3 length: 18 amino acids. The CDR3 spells CASSQNGLAGGPQETQYF. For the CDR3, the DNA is TGTGCCAGCAGCCAAAATGGACTAGCGGGTGGCCCCCAAGAGACCCAGTACTTC.

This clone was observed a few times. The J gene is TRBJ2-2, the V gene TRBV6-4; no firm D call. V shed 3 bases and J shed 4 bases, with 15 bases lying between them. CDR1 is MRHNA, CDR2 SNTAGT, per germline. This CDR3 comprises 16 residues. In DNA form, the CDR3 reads TGTGCCAGCAGTGATTCGACTCACGCTGGCACCGGGGAGCTGTTTTTT. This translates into CASSDSTHAGTGELFF.

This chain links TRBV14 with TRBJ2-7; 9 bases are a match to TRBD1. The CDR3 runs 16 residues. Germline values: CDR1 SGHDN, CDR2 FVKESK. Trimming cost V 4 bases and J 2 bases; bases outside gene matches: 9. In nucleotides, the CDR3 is TGTGCCAGCAGCCGCACAGGGGGCGCGTTCACCTACGAGCAGTACTTC. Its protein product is CASSRTGGAFTYEQYF.

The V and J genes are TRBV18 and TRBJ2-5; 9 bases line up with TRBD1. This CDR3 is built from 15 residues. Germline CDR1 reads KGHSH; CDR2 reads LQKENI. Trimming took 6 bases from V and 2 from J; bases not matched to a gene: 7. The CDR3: CASSPGDREQETQYF. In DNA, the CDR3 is TGTGCCAGCTCCCCGGGGGACAGGGAGCAAGAGACCCAGTACTTC.

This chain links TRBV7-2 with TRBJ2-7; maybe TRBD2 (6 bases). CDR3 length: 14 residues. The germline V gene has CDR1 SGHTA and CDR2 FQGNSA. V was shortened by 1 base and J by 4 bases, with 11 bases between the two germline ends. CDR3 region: CASSLGTKSYEQYF. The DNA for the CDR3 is TGTGCCAGCAGCTTAGGGACTAAATCGTACGAGCAGTACTTC.

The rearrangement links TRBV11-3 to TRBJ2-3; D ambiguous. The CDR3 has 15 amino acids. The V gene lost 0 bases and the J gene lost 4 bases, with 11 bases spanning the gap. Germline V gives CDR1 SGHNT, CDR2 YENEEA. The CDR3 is CASSLDRVRADTQYF. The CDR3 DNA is TGTGCCAGCAGCTTAGATCGTGTAAGAGCAGATACGCAGTATTTT.

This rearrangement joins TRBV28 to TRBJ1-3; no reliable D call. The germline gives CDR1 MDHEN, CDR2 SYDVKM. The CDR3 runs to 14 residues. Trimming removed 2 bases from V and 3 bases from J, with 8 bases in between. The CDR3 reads CASSLEGIGNTIYF. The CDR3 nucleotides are TGTGCCAGCAGTTTAGAGGGCATTGGAAACACCATATATTTT.

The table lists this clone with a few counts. CDR3 bases: TGCGCCAGCAGCTTGGCCGGGGGGCCGGGGACTGAAGCTTTCTTT. This sequence encodes CASSLAGGPGTEAFF. V gene TRBV5-1 combines with J gene TRBJ1-1; D possibly corresponds to TRBD1 (6 bases). Germline CDR1 reads SGHRS; CDR2 reads YFSETQ. Trimming left V 0 bases short and J 5 bases short, with 14 bases between. CDR3 size: 15 residues. The entire variable domain, with the rest obtained from reference TRBV5-1 and TRBJ1-1, is as follows: KAGVTQTPRYLIKTRGQQVTLSCSPISGHRSVSWYQQTPGQGLQFLFEYFSETQRNKGNFPGRFSGRQFSNSRSEMNVSTLELGDSALYLCASSLAGGPGTEAFFGQGTRLTVV.

The CDR3 spells CASSPPVSSYNEQFF. CDR3 nucleotides: TGCGCCAGCAGCCCCCCGGTCAGCTCCTACAATGAGCAGTTCTTC. This chain joins TRBV4-1 and TRBJ2-1; D is unresolved. The V gene's germline CDR1 is MGHRA and CDR2 YSYEKL. CDR3 length: 15 residues. Trimming shortened V by 4 bases and J by 0 bases, and 10 bases separated the two germline ends.

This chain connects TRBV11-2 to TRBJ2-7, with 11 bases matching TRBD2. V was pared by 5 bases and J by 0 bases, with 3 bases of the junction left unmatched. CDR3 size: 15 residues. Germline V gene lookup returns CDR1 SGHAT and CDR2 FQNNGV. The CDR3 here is CASSKLAGASYEQYF. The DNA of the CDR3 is TGTGCCAGCAGCAAACTAGCGGGGGCCTCCTACGAGCAGTACTTC.

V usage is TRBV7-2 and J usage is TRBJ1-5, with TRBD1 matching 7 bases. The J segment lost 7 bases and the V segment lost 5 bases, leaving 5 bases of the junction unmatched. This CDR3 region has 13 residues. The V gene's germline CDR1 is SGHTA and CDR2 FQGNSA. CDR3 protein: CASSPDRVQPQHF. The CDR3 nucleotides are TGTGCCAGCAGCCCCGACAGGGTCCAGCCCCAGCATTTT.

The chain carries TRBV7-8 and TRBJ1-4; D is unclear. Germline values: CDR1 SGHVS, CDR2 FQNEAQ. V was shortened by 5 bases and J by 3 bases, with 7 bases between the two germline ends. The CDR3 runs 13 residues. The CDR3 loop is CASSPYANEKLFF. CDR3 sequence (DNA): TGTGCCAGCAGCCCCTACGCTAATGAAAAACTGTTTTTT.

The CDR3 DNA reads as TGTGCCAGCTCTACACAGGGGCAGCCCCAGCATTTT. This encodes CASSTQGQPQHF. The rearrangement links TRBV18 to TRBJ1-5; 7 nucleotides line up with TRBD1. Germline CDR1 and CDR2: KGHSH and LQKENI. J gave up 7 bases and V 6 bases, and 3 bases lay outside the gene matches. The CDR3 has 12 residues.

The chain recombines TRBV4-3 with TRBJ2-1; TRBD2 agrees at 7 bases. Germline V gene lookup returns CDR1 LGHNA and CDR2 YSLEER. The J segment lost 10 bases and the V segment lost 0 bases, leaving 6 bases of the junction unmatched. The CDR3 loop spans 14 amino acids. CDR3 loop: CASSQEAGTPEQFF. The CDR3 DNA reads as TGCGCCAGCAGCCAAGAAGCGGGAACTCCGGAGCAGTTCTTC.

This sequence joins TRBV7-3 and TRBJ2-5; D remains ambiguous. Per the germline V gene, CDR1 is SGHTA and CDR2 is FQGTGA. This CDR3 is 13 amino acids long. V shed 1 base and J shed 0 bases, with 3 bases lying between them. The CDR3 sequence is CASSLNHQETQYF. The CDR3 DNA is TGTGCCAGCAGCTTAAACCACCAAGAGACCCAGTACTTC.

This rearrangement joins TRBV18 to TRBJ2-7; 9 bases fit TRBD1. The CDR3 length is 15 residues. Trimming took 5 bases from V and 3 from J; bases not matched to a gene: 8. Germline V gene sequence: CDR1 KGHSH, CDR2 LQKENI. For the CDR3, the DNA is TGTGCCAGCTCATCAACGACAGGGGGTTTCTACGAGCAGTACTTC. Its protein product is CASSSTTGGFYEQYF.

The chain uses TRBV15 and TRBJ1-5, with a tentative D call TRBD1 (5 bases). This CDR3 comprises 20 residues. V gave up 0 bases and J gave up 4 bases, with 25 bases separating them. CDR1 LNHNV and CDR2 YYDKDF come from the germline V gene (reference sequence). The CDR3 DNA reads TGTGCCACCAGCAGAGATCACGCGCAAGCCCAGGGTTGGATTAATCAGCCCCAGCATTTT. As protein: CATSRDHAQAQGWINQPQHF.

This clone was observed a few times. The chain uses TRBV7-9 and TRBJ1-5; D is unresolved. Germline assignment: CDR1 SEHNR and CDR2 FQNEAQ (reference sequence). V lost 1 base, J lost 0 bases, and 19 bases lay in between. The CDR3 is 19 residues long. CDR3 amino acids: CASSLELGSWADSNQPQHF. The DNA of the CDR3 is TGTGCCAGCAGCTTAGAGTTGGGTAGTTGGGCGGATAGCAATCAGCCCCAGCATTTT.

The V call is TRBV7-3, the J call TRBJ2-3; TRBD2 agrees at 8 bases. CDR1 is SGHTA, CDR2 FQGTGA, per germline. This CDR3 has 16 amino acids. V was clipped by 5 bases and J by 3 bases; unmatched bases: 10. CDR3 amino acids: CASSPGPGLGTDTQYF. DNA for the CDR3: TGTGCCAGCAGCCCCGGACCGGGACTAGGGACAGATACGCAGTATTTT.

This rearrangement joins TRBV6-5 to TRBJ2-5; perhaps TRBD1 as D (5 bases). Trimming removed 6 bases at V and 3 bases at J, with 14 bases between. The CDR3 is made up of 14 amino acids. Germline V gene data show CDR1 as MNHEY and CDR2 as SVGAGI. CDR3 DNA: TGTGCCAGCAGACGAATGACAGAAAAAGAGACCCAGTACTTC. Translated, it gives CASRRMTEKETQYF.

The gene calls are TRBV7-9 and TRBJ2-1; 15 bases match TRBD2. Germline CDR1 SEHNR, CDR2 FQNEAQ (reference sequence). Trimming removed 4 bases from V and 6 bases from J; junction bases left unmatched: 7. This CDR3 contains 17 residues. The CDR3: CASSSRGLAGGGNEQFF. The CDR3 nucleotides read TGTGCCAGCAGCTCCCGGGGACTAGCGGGAGGTGGCAATGAGCAGTTCTTC. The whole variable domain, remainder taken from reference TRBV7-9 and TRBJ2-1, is DTGVSQNPRHKITKRGQNVTFRCDPISEHNRLYWYRQTLGQGPEFLTYFQNEAQLEKSRLLSDRFSAERPKGSFSTLEIQRTEQGDSAMYLCASSSRGLAGGGNEQFFGPGTRLTVL.